This T cell receptor beta chain was profiled in a study of beta chain features in type 1 diabetes. This clone showed up just a few times. Its cognate antigen is unknown. The CDR3 has 14 residues. The V gene's germline CDR1 is MNHEY and CDR2 SVGAGI. V was shortened by 5 bases and J by 9 bases, with 17 bases between the two germline ends. General study points: Whether TCRB rearrangement is influenced by HLA type was left unresolved in this analysis. Within the patient group, naive, central memory and Treg TCRB repertoires appeared more similar to each other than within healthy donors. Researchers report that Type 1 diabetes patients had moderately but significantly shorter TCRB CDR3s across all four CD4+ subsets.

Expressed TCRB transcripts were sequenced, since all the RNA that had been isolated was reverse transcribed. Deep immunoSEQ sequencing covered naive, central memory and regulatory T cell samples. Some clones are missing from TCRdb's copy, which holds only in-frame ones; the method was immunoSEQ multiplex PCR. The sample carries some 160,000 clones, roughly 9% recorded once. The chain joins TRBV6-5 to TRBJ2-1; possible D gene TRBD1, 5 bases. The sequencing input was central memory CD4+ T cells from blood. The sequence came from a woman aged 25 to 39 with type 1 diabetes. DNA of the CDR3: TGTGCCAGCAGTCCCCTAGGGGTAGTGGGTGAGCAGTTCTTC. Protein: CASSPLGVVGEQFF.